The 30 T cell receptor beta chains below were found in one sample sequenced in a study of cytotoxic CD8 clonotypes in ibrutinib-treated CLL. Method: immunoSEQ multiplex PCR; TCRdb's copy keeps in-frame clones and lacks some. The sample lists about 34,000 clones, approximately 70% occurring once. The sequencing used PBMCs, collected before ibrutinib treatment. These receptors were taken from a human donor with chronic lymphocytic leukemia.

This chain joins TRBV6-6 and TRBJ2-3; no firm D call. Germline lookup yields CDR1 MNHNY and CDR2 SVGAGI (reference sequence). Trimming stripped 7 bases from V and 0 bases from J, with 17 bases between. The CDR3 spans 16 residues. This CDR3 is CASTLIGPRSTDTQYF. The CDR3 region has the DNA TGTGCCAGCACTCTAATAGGGCCAAGAAGCACAGATACGCAGTATTTT.

The CDR3 DNA sequence: TGTGCCAGCAGTGCTTGGGGACTAGCGGGAGAGACCCAGTACTTC. Its protein is CASSAWGLAGETQYF. The J gene is TRBJ2-5, the V gene TRBV2; TRBD2 matches at 12 bases. V dropped 4 bases and J dropped 4; count of bases not matched to a gene: 4. CDR1 SNHLY and CDR2 FYNNEI come from the germline V gene. The CDR3 runs 15 residues.

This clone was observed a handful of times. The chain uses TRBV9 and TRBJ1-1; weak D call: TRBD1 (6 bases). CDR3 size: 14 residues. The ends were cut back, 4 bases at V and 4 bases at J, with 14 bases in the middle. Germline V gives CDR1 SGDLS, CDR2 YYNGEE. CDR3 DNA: TGTGCCAGCAGCTTTACAGGGAGGGTCACTGAAGCTTTCTTT. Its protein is CASSFTGRVTEAFF. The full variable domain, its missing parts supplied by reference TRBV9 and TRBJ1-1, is DSGVTQTPKHLITATGQRVTLRCSPRSGDLSVYWYQQSLDQGLQFLIQYYNGEERAKGNILERFSAQQFPDLHSELNLSSLELGDSALYFCASSFTGRVTEAFFGQGTRLTVV.

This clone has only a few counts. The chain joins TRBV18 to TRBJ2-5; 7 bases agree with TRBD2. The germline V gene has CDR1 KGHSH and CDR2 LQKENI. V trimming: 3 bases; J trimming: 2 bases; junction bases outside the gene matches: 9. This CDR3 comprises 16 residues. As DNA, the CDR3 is TGTGCCAGCTCACCTCGGTCTAGCGGCGGGCAAGAGACCCAGTACTTC. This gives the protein CASSPRSSGGQETQYF. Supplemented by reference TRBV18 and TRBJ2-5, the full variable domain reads NAGVMQNPRHLVRRRGQEARLRCSPMKGHSHVYWYRQLPEEGLKFMVYLQKENIIDESGMPKERFSAEFPKEGPSILRIQQVVRGDSAAYFCASSPRSSGGQETQYFGPGTRLLVL.

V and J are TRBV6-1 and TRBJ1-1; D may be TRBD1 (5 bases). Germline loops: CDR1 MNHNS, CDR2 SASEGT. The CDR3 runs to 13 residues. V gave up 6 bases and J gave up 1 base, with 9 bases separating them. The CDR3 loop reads CASRTQGNTEAFF. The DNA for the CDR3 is TGTGCCAGCAGGACCCAGGGGAACACTGAAGCTTTCTTT.

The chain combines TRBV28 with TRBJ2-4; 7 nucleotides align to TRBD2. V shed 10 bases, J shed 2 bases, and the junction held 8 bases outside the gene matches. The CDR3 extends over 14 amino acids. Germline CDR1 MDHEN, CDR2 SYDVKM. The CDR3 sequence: CATQLGGSKNIQYF. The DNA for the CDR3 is TGTGCCACCCAATTGGGAGGGTCCAAAAACATTCAGTACTTC.

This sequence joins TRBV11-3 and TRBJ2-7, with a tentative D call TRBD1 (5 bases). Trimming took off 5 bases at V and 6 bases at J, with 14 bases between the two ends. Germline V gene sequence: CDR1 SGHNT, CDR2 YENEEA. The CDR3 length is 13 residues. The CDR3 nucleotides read TGTGCCAGCAGCCCAACAGGCCAGGGCGAGCAGTACTTC. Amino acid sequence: CASSPTGQGEQYF.

The CDR3 loop reads CASSTSGHSGANVLTF. The DNA of the CDR3 is TGTGCCAGCAGTACCTCGGGCCACTCTGGGGCCAACGTCCTGACTTTC. The V and J genes are TRBV28 and TRBJ2-6; no firm D call. Trimming removed 5 bases at V and 0 bases at J, with 11 bases between. Germline V gene lookup returns CDR1 MDHEN and CDR2 SYDVKM. The CDR3 is 16 residues long.

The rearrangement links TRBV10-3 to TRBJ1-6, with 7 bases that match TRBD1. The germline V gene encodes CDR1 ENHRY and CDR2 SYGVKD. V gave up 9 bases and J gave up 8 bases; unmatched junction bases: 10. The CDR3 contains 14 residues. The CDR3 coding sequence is TGTGCCATTGGGGCGACAGGGAATGATTCACCCCTCCACTTT. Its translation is CAIGATGNDSPLHF.

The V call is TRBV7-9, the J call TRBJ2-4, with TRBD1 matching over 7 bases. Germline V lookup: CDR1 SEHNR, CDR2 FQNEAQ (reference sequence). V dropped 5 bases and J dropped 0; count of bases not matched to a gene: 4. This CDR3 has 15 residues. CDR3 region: CASSPTGTAKNIQYF. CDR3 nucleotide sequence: TGTGCCAGCAGCCCGACAGGGACAGCCAAAAACATTCAGTACTTC.

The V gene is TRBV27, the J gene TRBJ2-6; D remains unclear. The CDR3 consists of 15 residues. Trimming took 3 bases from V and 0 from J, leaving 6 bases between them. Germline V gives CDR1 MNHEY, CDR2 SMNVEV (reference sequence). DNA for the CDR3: TGTGCCAGCAGTTTCGGCTTCTCTGGGGCCAACGTCCTGACTTTC. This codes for CASSFGFSGANVLTF.

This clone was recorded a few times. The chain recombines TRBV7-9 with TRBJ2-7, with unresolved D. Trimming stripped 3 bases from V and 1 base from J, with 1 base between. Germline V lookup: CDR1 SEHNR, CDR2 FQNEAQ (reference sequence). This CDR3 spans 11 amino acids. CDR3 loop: CASSFSYEQYF. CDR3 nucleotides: TGTGCCAGCAGCTTTTCCTACGAGCAGTACTTC.

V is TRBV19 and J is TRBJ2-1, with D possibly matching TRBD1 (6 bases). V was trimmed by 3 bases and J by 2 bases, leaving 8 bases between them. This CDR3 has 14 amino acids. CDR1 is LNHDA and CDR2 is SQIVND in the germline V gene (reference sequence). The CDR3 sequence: CASSMGAAYNEQFF. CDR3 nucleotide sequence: TGTGCCAGTAGTATGGGGGCCGCCTACAATGAGCAGTTCTTC.

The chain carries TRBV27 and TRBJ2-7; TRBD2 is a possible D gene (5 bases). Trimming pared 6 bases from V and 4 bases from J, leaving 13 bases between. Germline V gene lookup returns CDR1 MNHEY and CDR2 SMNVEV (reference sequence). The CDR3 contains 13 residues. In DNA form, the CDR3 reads TGTGCCAGCAGCCCCTTAGGCGGGTACGAGCAGTACTTC. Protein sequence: CASSPLGGYEQYF.

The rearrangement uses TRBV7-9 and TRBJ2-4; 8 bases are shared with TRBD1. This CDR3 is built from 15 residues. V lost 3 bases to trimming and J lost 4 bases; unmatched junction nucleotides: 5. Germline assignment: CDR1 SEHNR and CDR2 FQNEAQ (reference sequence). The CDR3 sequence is CASSFSDRAKNIQYF. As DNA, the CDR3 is TGTGCCAGCAGCTTCTCGGACAGGGCTAAAAACATTCAGTACTTC.

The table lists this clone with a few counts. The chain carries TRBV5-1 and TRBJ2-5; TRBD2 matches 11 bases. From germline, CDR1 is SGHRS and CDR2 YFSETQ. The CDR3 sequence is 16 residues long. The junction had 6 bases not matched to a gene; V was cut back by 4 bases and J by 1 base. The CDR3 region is CASSPRLAGIQETQYF. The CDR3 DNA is TGCGCCAGCAGCCCGAGACTAGCGGGGATCCAAGAGACCCAGTACTTC.

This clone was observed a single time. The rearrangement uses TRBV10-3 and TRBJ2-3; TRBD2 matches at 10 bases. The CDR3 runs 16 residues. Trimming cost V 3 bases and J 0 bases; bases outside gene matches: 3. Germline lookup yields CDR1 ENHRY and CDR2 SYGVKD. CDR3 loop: CAISELAGISTDTQYF. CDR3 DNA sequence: TGTGCCATCAGTGAACTAGCGGGAATTAGCACAGATACGCAGTATTTT.

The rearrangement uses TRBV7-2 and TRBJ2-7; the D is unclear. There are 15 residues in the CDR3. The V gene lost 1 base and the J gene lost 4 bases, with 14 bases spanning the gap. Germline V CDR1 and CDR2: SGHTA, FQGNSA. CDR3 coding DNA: TGTGCCAGCAGCTTAGAGCAGGACGACTCTTACGAGCAGTACTTC. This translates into CASSLEQDDSYEQYF. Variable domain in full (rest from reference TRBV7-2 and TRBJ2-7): GAGVSQSPSNKVTEKGKDVELRCDPISGHTALYWYRQSLGQGLEFLIYFQGNSAPDKSGLPSDRFSAERTGGSVSTLTIQRTQQEDSAVYLCASSLEQDDSYEQYFGPGTRLTVT.

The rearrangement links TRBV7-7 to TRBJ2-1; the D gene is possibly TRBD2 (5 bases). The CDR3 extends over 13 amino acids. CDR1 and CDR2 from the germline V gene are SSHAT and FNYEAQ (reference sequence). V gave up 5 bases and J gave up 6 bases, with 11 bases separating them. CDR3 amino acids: CASSNLAFNEQFF. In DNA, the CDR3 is TGTGCCAGCAGCAACCTAGCCTTCAATGAGCAGTTCTTC.

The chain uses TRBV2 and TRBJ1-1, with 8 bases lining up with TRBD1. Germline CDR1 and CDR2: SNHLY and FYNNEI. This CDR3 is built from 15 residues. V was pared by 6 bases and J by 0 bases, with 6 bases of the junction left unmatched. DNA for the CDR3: TGTGCCAGCAGCCCAGGACAGGGAATGAACACTGAAGCTTTCTTT. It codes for CASSPGQGMNTEAFF.

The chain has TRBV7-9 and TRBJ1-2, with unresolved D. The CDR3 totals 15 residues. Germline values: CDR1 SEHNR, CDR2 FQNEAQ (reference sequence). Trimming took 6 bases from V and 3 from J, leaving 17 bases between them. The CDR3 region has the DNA TGTGCCAGCAGTCCTCCTTTGCCGGGGTACTATGGCTACACCTTC. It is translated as CASSPPLPGYYGYTF.

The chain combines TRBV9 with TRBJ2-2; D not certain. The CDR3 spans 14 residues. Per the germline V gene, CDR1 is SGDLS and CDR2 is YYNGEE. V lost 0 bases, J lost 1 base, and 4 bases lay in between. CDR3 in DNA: TGTGCCAGCAGCGTAGTTGGGAACACCGGGGAGCTGTTTTTT. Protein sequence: CASSVVGNTGELFF.

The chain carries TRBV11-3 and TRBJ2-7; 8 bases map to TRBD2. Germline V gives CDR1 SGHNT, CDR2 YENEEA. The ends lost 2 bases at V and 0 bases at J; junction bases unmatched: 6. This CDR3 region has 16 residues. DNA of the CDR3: TGTGCCAGCAGCTTAACTTTAGCGGGATACTCCTACGAGCAGTACTTC. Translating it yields CASSLTLAGYSYEQYF.

CDR3 coding DNA: TGTGCCAGCAGCTCCCAGCAAAGGGAAAAACTGTTTTTT. As protein: CASSSQQREKLFF. The chain recombines TRBV13 with TRBJ1-4; D is uncertain. The CDR3 extends over 13 amino acids. The V gene lost 4 bases and the J gene lost 8 bases, with 11 bases spanning the gap. The V gene's germline CDR1 is PRHDT and CDR2 FYEKMQ (reference sequence).

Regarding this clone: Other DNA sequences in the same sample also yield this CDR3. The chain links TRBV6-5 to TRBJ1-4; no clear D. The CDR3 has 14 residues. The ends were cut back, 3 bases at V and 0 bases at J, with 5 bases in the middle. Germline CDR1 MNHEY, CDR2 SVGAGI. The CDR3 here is CASSYSATNEKLFF. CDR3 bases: TGTGCCAGCAGTTATAGTGCAACTAATGAAAAACTGTTTTTT.

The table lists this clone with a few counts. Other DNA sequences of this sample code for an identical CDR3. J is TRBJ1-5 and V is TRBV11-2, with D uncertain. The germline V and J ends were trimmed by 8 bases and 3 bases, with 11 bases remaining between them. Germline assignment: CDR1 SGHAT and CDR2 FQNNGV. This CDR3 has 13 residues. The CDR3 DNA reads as TGTGCCAGCTCGCGGGGAAACAATCAGCCCCAGCATTTT. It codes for CASSRGNNQPQHF.

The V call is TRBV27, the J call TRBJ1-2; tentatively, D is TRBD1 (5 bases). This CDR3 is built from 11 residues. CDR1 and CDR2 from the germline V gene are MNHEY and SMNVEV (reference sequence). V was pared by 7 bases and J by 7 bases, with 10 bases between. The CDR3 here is CASIGRGGYTF. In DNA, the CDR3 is TGTGCCAGCATTGGGAGGGGTGGCTACACCTTC.

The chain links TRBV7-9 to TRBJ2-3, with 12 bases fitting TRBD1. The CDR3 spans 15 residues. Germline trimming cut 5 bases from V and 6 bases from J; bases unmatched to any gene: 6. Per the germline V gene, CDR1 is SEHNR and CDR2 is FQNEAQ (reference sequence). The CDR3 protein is CASSGGTGGWDTQYF. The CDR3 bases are TGTGCCAGCAGCGGAGGGACAGGGGGCTGGGATACGCAGTATTTT.

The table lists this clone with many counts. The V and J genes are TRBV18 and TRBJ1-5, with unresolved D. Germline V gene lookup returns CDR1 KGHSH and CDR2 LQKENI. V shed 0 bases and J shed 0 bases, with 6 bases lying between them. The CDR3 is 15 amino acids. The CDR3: CASSPPGSSNQPQHF. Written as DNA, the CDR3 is TGTGCCAGCTCACCACCGGGATCTAGCAATCAGCCCCAGCATTTT.

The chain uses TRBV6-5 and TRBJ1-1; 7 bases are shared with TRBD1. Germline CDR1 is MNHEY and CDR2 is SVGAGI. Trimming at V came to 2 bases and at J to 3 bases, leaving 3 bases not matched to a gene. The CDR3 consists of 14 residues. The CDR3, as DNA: TGTGCCAGCAGTTACGAGACAGGGTACACTGAAGCTTTCTTT. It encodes CASSYETGYTEAFF.